This record covers a single T cell receptor beta chain. Its target is unknown. This table comes from immunoSEQ multiplex PCR, and its TCRdb copy is limited to in-frame clones, with some not included. The sample includes 210,000 or so clones, approximately 94% seen only once; the top ten take over 1.5%. The data belong to a study of T cell responses to AZD1222 COVID-19 vaccine. General study points: Nearly half of spike-specific TCRs reportedly target variant regions that are unmutated in the B.1.351 and B.1.1.7 variants. Among the donors, most were white British and more were female, and clonal diversity was possibly underestimated. Spike-wide coverage was observed for vaccine-associated CD4 TCRs, with dominant responses at 160-218 and 743-854. Just five to seven people given AZD1222 tested seropositive at baseline.

Germline-derived CDR1 and CDR2 are ENHRY and SYGVKD. This CDR3 spans 16 amino acids. J lost 4 bases, V lost 3 bases, and 9 bases had no gene match. The sequence came from an adult who received the MenACWY meningococcal vaccine as a control. V is TRBV10-3 and J is TRBJ1-5, with 7 positions matching TRBD1. This specimen was peripheral blood, taken 28 days after the second dose of the MenACWY control vaccine. The CDR3 DNA reads TGTGCCATCAGTGACGGGGACAGAGGAGGGAATCAGCCCCAGCATTTT. It codes for CAISDGDRGGNQPQHF.